These 20 T cell receptor beta chains were sequenced from one sample in a study of liver allograft versus peripheral blood T cells. Study-level background: Recipients' peripheral blood T cell receptor repertoires were compared with those in transplanted livers.

Each CDR3 protein is one row after TCRdb ran MiXCR on the reads. The table shows thousands of distinct CDR3 sequences, with around 16% occurring only once. The receptors shown here come from a human patient who had a liver transplant. Certain T cells may be donor cells from the graft.

The sample holds many counts of this clonotype. CDR3 loop: CSANRGAGGELFF. The DNA of the CDR3 is TGCAGTGCTAACCGGGGAGCAGGCGGGGAGCTGTTTTTT. The chain has TRBV20-1 and TRBJ2-2; a possible D gene is TRBD2 (5 bases). Germline-derived CDR1 and CDR2 are DFQATT and SNEGSKA (reference sequence). The CDR3 loop spans 13 amino acids. The V end was cut by 4 bases, the J end by 7 bases, with 13 bases between.

This clonotype is labeled as medium-sized. The V gene is TRBV6-6, the J gene TRBJ1-1; weak D call: TRBD1 (5 bases). The CDR3 consists of 14 residues. Trimming left V 3 bases short and J 4 bases short, with 12 bases between. Germline V lookup: CDR1 MNHNY, CDR2 SVGAGI (reference sequence). The CDR3 region is CASSYSQGGTEAFF. DNA of the CDR3: TGTGCCAGCAGTTATTCCCAGGGTGGCACTGAAGCTTTCTTT.

This clonotype is judged medium-sized (0.01 to 0.1%). The rearrangement joins TRBV6-5 to TRBJ1-6, with D tentatively TRBD1 (6 bases). The germline gives CDR1 MNHEY, CDR2 SVGAGI. The CDR3 has 19 residues. Deletions cut 0 bases from V and 7 bases from J, with 22 bases between. The chain's CDR3 is CASSYSRGRRASGNSPLHF. The CDR3 region has the DNA TGTGCCAGCAGTTACTCGAGGGGGAGGAGGGCGTCAGGGAATTCACCCCTCCACTTT.

This clonotype was recorded a few times. The chain uses TRBV11-2 and TRBJ2-1; D is perhaps TRBD1 (6 bases). Trimming left V 5 bases short and J 4 bases short, with 12 bases between. CDR3 length: 14 amino acids. Germline V gene data show CDR1 as SGHAT and CDR2 as FQNNGV. CDR3 sequence reads: CASSPGTFYNEQFF. CDR3 DNA sequence: TGTGCCAGCAGCCCTGGGACATTTTACAATGAGCAGTTCTTC.

By sample share, this clonotype is medium-sized. V and J are TRBV9 and TRBJ2-3; 8 bases are a match to TRBD2. The CDR3 is 14 amino acids. J gave up 7 bases and V 2 bases, and 6 bases lay outside the gene matches. CDR1 and CDR2 (germline): SGDLS, YYNGEE. The CDR3 spells CASSVVAGTYTQYF. DNA of the CDR3: TGTGCCAGCAGCGTGGTAGCGGGGACTTATACGCAGTATTTT.

This clonotype was observed once. This chain joins TRBV29-1 and TRBJ1-5; the match to TRBD1 covers 7 bases. After removal of 6 bases from V and 3 bases from J, the junction contained 2 bases not matched to a gene. There are 12 residues in the CDR3. Per germline, CDR1 SQVTM and CDR2 ANQGSEA. The CDR3 loop is CSVGQVNQPQHF. The CDR3 DNA follows: TGCAGCGTAGGACAGGTCAATCAGCCCCAGCATTTT.

A remark on this clonotype: A far larger clone is one nucleotide away, so this likely arose from a read error. This sequence joins TRBV6-5 and TRBJ1-6, with D unresolved. Germline CDR1 reads MNHEY; CDR2 reads SVGAGI. V was shortened by 2 bases and J by 7 bases, with 12 bases between the two germline ends. CDR3 length: 15 residues. The CDR3 DNA is TGTGCCAGCAGTTACACCCATAAACTCAATTCACCCCTCCACTTT. It yields the protein CASSYTHKLNSPLHF.

This clonotype is deemed medium-sized. The chain carries TRBV7-2 and TRBJ1-1, with 9 nucleotides matching TRBD1. The V gene end was trimmed by 3 bases and the J gene end by 8 bases; junction bases not matched to a gene: 7. The CDR3 has 14 amino acids. Per germline, CDR1 SGHTA and CDR2 FQGNSA. The CDR3 protein is CASSFPDRGEEAFF. CDR3 DNA sequence: TGTGCCAGCAGCTTCCCGGACAGGGGAGAGGAAGCTTTCTTT.

By proportion, this clonotype is medium-sized (0.01 to 0.1%). The genes are TRBV20-1 and TRBJ2-3; 10 nucleotides agree with TRBD2. The CDR3 is 14 amino acids. Germline assignment: CDR1 DFQATT and CDR2 SNEGSKA (reference sequence). V lost 6 bases to trimming and J lost 1 base; unmatched junction nucleotides: 4. CDR3 in amino acids: CSATGTSGTDTQYF. CDR3 bases: TGCAGTGCAACCGGGACTAGCGGCACAGATACGCAGTATTTT.

This clonotype is termed medium-sized. The chain carries TRBV27 and TRBJ1-5, with a tentative D call TRBD1 (6 bases). Germline V gene sequence: CDR1 MNHEY, CDR2 SMNVEV (reference sequence). CDR3 length: 14 amino acids. V lost 8 bases, J lost 4 bases, and 15 bases lay in between. CDR3 sequence reads: CASGKGGGNQPQHF. The CDR3 coding sequence is TGTGCCAGCGGAAAAGGGGGGGGGAATCAGCCCCAGCATTTT.

This clonotype is medium-sized by share. This chain joins TRBV20-1 and TRBJ1-1; D is ambiguous. Trimming stripped 6 bases from V and 2 bases from J, with 13 bases between. Looked up from germline, CDR1 is DFQATT and CDR2 is SNEGSKA (reference sequence). The CDR3 is 13 amino acids. CDR3 sequence reads: CSASSRGNTEAFF. The CDR3 nucleotides read TGCAGTGCCTCTAGCCGGGGAAACACTGAAGCTTTCTTT.

By its share, this clonotype is large. The chain links TRBV24-1 to TRBJ1-2; D is unresolved. This CDR3 has 12 amino acids. Trimming stripped 4 bases from V and 4 bases from J, with 6 bases between. CDR1 and CDR2 from the germline V gene are KGHDR and SFDVKD. The CDR3: CATSEYGYGYTF. CDR3 nucleotide sequence: TGTGCCACCAGTGAATACGGCTATGGCTACACCTTC.

This clonotype counts as medium-sized. The chain combines TRBV30 with TRBJ1-3, with D tentatively TRBD1 (5 bases). CDR3 length equals 12 residues. V was cut by 5 bases and J by 1 base, with 6 bases left in between. Germline CDR1 and CDR2: GTSNPN and SVGIG (reference sequence). The CDR3 DNA reads as TGTGCCTGGCAGGGATCTGGAAACACCATATATTTT. It yields the protein CAWQGSGNTIYF. The full variable domain, completed using reference TRBV30 and TRBJ1-3, is SQTIHQWPATLVQPVGSPLSLECTVEGTSNPNLYWYRQAAGRGLQLLFYSVGIGQISSEVPQNLSASRPQDRQFILSSKKLLLSDSGFYLCAWQGSGNTIYFGEGSWLTVV.

This clonotype is classed as large. The CDR3 DNA is TGTGCCAGCAGCGTATCAGGGGAGCTGGGAAACACCATATATTTT. It encodes CASSVSGELGNTIYF. This chain connects TRBV9 to TRBJ1-3, with D tentatively TRBD1 (6 bases). Per germline, CDR1 SGDLS and CDR2 YYNGEE. V was trimmed by 1 base and J by 4 bases, leaving 12 bases between them. The CDR3 consists of 15 residues.

This clonotype is labeled as large. The chain carries TRBV27 and TRBJ1-2; possible D gene TRBD1, 6 bases. V lost 5 bases and J lost 4, with 14 bases in between. The CDR3 is 14 amino acids. Germline V gene data show CDR1 as MNHEY and CDR2 as SMNVEV (reference sequence). Written as DNA, the CDR3 is TGTGCCAGCAGTCCGGCCAGGGGAGGCTATGGCTACACCTTC. Translated: CASSPARGGYGYTF.

This clonotype was detected ten times or more. V usage is TRBV11-2 and J usage is TRBJ2-3; D call uncertain. Germline V CDR1 and CDR2: SGHAT, FQNNGV. This CDR3 is built from 12 residues. Trimming pared 0 bases from V and 2 bases from J, leaving 0 bases between. The chain's CDR3 is CASSLDTDTQYF. DNA for the CDR3: TGTGCCAGCAGCTTAGACACAGATACGCAGTATTTT.

Judged by abundance, this clonotype is medium-sized. The chain combines TRBV7-9 with TRBJ1-1; no clear D gene. V was shortened by 1 base and J by 11 bases, with 11 bases between the two germline ends. The length of the CDR3 is 12 residues. The V gene's germline CDR1 is SEHNR and CDR2 FQNEAQ (reference sequence). CDR3 DNA: TGTGCCAGCAGCTTAGTCTCTTCTGGGGCTTTCTTT. Its protein product is CASSLVSSGAFF.

The sample holds many counts of this clonotype. This chain joins TRBV7-2 and TRBJ2-7; maybe TRBD2 (6 bases). The CDR3 runs 14 residues. The ends were cut back, 4 bases at V and 2 bases at J, with 12 bases in the middle. CDR1 is SGHTA, CDR2 FQGNSA, per germline. The CDR3 DNA follows: TGTGCCAGCAGCTCCCGCCGGGGGACCTACGAGCAGTACTTC. Residues: CASSSRRGTYEQYF.

This clonotype appeared a few times. V is TRBV20-1 and J is TRBJ2-2, with TRBD2 matching 12 bases. From germline, CDR1 is DFQATT and CDR2 SNEGSKA (reference sequence). After removal of 1 base from V and 4 bases from J, the junction contained 16 bases not matched to a gene. There are 20 residues in the CDR3. CDR3 amino acids: CSARGAPGLAGTNATGELFF. CDR3 nucleotides: TGCAGTGCTAGAGGCGCTCCGGGACTAGCGGGCACGAACGCCACCGGGGAGCTGTTTTTT.

In its sample, this clonotype ranks as large (0.1 to 1%). V and J are TRBV18 and TRBJ2-7, with D maybe TRBD2 (5 bases). CDR1 and CDR2 from the germline V gene are KGHSH and LQKENI. The CDR3 has 15 residues. Trimming pared 5 bases from V and 6 bases from J, leaving 20 bases between. Here the CDR3 DNA reads TGTGCCAGCTCAGCCGAGAGTCTACATCGGGGCGAGCAGTACTTC. Translated: CASSAESLHRGEQYF.